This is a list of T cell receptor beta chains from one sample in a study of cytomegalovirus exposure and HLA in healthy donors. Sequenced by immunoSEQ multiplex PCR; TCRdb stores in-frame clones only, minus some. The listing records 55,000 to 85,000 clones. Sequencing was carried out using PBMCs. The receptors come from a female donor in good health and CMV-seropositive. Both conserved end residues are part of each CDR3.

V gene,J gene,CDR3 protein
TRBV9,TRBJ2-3,CASSRGGSSDTQYF
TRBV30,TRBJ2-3,CAWGPGAGRTDTQYF
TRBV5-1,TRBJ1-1,CASSVQGLGTEAFF
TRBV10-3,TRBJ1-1,CAISQGLNTEAFF
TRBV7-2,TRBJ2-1,CASSSGGRTYEQFF
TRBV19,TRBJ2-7,CASRTNTGTGYEQYF
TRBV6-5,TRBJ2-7,CASSFGGQGLYEQYF
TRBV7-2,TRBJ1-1,CASSLGQNTEAFF
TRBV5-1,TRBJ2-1,CASSLGQGNNEQFF
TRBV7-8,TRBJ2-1,CASSLGDRGREQFF
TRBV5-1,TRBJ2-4,CASRENGNIQYF